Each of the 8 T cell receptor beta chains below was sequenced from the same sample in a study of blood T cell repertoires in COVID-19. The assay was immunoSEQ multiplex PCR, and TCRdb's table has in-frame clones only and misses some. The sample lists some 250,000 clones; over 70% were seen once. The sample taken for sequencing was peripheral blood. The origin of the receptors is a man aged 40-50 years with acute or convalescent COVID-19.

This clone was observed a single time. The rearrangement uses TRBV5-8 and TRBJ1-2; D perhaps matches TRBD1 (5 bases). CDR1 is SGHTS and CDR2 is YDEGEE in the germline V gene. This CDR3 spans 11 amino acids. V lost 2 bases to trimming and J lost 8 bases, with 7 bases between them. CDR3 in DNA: TGTGCCAGCAGCTTCAGGGTCGGCTACACCTTC. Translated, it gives CASSFRVGYTF.

CDR3 coding DNA: TGTGCCTGGAGTCGCTCCAGGGCCGCAGGCTCCTACGAGCAGTACTTC. Translating gives CAWSRSRAAGSYEQYF. The genes are TRBV30 and TRBJ2-7; D possibly corresponds to TRBD1 (5 bases). The CDR3 contains 16 residues. Trimming cost V 2 bases and J 0 bases, with 17 bases left between them. CDR1 and CDR2 from the germline V gene are GTSNPN and SVGIG (reference sequence). The full variable domain, its missing parts supplied by reference TRBV30 and TRBJ2-7, is SQTIHQWPATLVQPVGSPLSLECTVEGTSNPNLYWYRQAAGRGLQLLFYSVGIGQISSEVPQNLSASRPQDRQFILSSKKLLLSDSGFYLCAWSRSRAAGSYEQYFGPGTRLTVT.

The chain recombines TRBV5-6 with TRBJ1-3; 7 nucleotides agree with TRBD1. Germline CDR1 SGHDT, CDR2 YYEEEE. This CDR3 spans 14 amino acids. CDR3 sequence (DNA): TGTGCATCCCAGGGGGGCTTCTCGGGAAACACCATATATTTT. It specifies CASQGGFSGNTIYF.

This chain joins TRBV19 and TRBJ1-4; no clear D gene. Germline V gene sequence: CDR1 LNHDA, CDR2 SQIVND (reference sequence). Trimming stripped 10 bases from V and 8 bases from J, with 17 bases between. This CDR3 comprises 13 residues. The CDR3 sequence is CATQIRPTEKLFF. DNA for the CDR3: TGTGCCACCCAGATCCGACCGACAGAAAAACTGTTTTTT.

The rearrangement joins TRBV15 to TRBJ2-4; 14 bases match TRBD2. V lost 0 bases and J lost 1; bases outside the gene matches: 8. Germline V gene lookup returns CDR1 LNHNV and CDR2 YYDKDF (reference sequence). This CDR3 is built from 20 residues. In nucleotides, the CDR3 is TGTGCCACCAGCAGAGATCGACTAGCGGGAGGGCTCGGGGCCAAAAACATTCAGTACTTC. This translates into CATSRDRLAGGLGAKNIQYF.

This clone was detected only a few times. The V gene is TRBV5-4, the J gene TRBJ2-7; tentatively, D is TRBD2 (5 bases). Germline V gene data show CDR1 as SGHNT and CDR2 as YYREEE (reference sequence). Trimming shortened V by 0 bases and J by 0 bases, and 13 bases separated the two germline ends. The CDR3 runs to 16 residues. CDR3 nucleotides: TGTGCCAGCAGCTTGGATAGGGAGACGAGCTCCTACGAGCAGTACTTC. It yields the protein CASSLDRETSSYEQYF.

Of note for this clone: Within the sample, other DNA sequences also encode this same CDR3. DNA for the CDR3: TGTGCCTGGAGCCTGAGGGGGTATGGCTACACCTTC. Its protein product is CAWSLRGYGYTF. The chain has TRBV30 and TRBJ1-2, with D possibly matching TRBD1 (6 bases). The germline V and J ends were trimmed by 3 bases and 5 bases, with 10 bases remaining between them. CDR1 and CDR2 from the germline V gene are GTSNPN and SVGIG (reference sequence). This CDR3 has 12 residues.

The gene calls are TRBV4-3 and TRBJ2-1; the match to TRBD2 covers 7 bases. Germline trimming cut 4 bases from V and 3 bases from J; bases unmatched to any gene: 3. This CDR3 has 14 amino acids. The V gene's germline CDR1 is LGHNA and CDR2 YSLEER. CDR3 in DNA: TGCGCCAGCAGCCCGGGACTAATCTACAATGAGCAGTTCTTC. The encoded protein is CASSPGLIYNEQFF.